Shown below are 12 T cell receptor beta chains from a single sample sequenced in a study of blood T cell repertoires in COVID-19. The protocol was immunoSEQ multiplex PCR, while the TCRdb copy is restricted to in-frame clones and leaves out a portion. The table records tens of thousands of clones, roughly 88% of them present only once. The sample consisted of peripheral blood. The receptors were gathered from a man over 45 with COVID-19, enrolled during active disease.

The V gene is TRBV10-3, the J gene TRBJ2-7; 11 bases align to TRBD2. The CDR3 sequence is 15 residues long. The junction had 10 bases not matched to a gene; V was cut back by 6 bases and J by 6 bases. The germline V gene encodes CDR1 ENHRY and CDR2 SYGVKD. The CDR3 DNA sequence: TGTGCCATCAGGCAGGGGCTAGCGGGAGGCTCCGAGCAGTACTTC. This sequence encodes CAIRQGLAGGSEQYF.

This sequence joins TRBV6-6 and TRBJ1-2; a possible D gene is TRBD1 (5 bases). V lost 5 bases, J lost 8 bases, and 15 bases lay in between. CDR1 and CDR2 from the germline V gene are MNHNY and SVGAGI (reference sequence). This CDR3 region has 13 residues. The chain's CDR3 is CASSQRTGIGYTF. CDR3 nucleotide sequence: TGTGCCAGCAGTCAACGCACAGGAATAGGCTACACCTTC.

The rearrangement joins TRBV18 to TRBJ2-7; 9 bases align to TRBD2. Losses at the gene ends were 3 bases for V and 5 bases for J; bases not matched to a gene: 5. The CDR3 spans 14 residues. Germline CDR1 and CDR2: KGHSH and LQKENI. CDR3 coding DNA: TGTGCCAGCTCACCTAGCGGGAGCACCCACGAGCAGTACTTC. The encoded protein is CASSPSGSTHEQYF. Complete variable domain (other parts from reference TRBV18 and TRBJ2-7): NAGVMQNPRHLVRRRGQEARLRCSPMKGHSHVYWYRQLPEEGLKFMVYLQKENIIDESGMPKERFSAEFPKEGPSILRIQQVVRGDSAAYFCASSPSGSTHEQYFGPGTRLTVT.

J is TRBJ2-7 and V is TRBV5-1; TRBD1 matches 10 bases. Trimming at V came to 3 bases and at J to 4 bases, leaving 4 bases not matched to a gene. The CDR3 sequence is 14 residues long. Germline CDR1 is SGHRS and CDR2 is YFSETQ. This CDR3 is CASSYGTGVYEQYF. For the CDR3, the DNA is TGCGCCAGCAGCTACGGGACAGGGGTATACGAGCAGTACTTC.

The gene calls are TRBV5-1 and TRBJ1-1; D not resolved. V lost 0 bases and J lost 4, with 7 bases in between. This CDR3 spans 13 amino acids. Germline V gives CDR1 SGHRS, CDR2 YFSETQ. CDR3 amino acids: CASSLAEGTEAFF. The CDR3 coding sequence is TGCGCCAGCAGCTTGGCGGAGGGCACTGAAGCTTTCTTT.

The chain joins TRBV7-3 to TRBJ1-2; a weak D match, TRBD1 (5 bases). This CDR3 contains 13 residues. Trimming shortened V by 6 bases and J by 7 bases, and 15 bases separated the two germline ends. Germline-derived CDR1 and CDR2 are SGHTA and FQGTGA. The CDR3: CASSSTAGLGYTF. The CDR3 nucleotides are TGTGCCAGCAGTTCCACCGCGGGACTTGGCTACACCTTC.

J is TRBJ1-2 and V is TRBV5-4; tentative D call: TRBD1 (6 bases). The CDR3 covers 13 residues. Germline V gene data show CDR1 as SGHNT and CDR2 as YYREEE (reference sequence). Between the trimmed V and J ends, which lost 0 bases and 8 bases, there was a span of 11 bases. The CDR3 loop reads CASSLEGVWGYTF. CDR3 nucleotide sequence: TGTGCCAGCAGCTTGGAGGGGGTTTGGGGCTACACCTTC.

Points on this clone: The sample has other DNA sequences that encode this CDR3 too. The chain couples TRBV28 to TRBJ2-2, with 9 bases identical to TRBD1. Per the germline V gene, CDR1 is MDHEN and CDR2 is SYDVKM. The CDR3 loop spans 15 amino acids. V lost 6 bases to trimming and J lost 2 bases; unmatched junction nucleotides: 4. The CDR3 sequence: CASRTGQGNTGELFF. CDR3 in DNA: TGTGCCAGCAGAACGGGACAGGGTAACACCGGGGAGCTGTTTTTT.

The gene calls are TRBV6-6 and TRBJ1-1, with 8 positions matching TRBD1. V shed 8 bases and J 4 bases; nucleotides not matched to a gene: 9. The length of the CDR3 is 14 residues. Germline V gene lookup returns CDR1 MNHNY and CDR2 SVGAGI (reference sequence). The CDR3, as DNA: TGTGCCAGCGAACGGGACAGGTCGGTCACTGAAGCTTTCTTT. Translation: CASERDRSVTEAFF.

V usage is TRBV6-1 and J usage is TRBJ2-6, with TRBD1 identical over 11 bases. The trim removed 4 bases at V and 1 base at J, leaving 6 bases unmatched. In germline, CDR1 is MNHNS, CDR2 SASEGT. This CDR3 region has 18 residues. The DNA of the CDR3 is TGTGCCAGCAGTGCCCGGACAGGGGGCGTTTCTGGGGCCAACGTCCTGACTTTC. Protein product: CASSARTGGVSGANVLTF.

The V call is TRBV4-1, the J call TRBJ1-5, with 7 nucleotides matching TRBD1. CDR1 MGHRA and CDR2 YSYEKL come from the germline V gene. V lost 5 bases, J lost 5 bases, and 6 bases stayed unmatched. This CDR3 spans 14 amino acids. CDR3 sequence reads: CASSSPGGDQPQHF. In nucleotides, the CDR3 is TGCGCCAGCAGCTCCCCAGGGGGAGATCAGCCCCAGCATTTT.

The chain has TRBV7-2 and TRBJ2-7; perhaps TRBD1 as D (6 bases). CDR3 length equals 14 residues. Per the germline V gene, CDR1 is SGHTA and CDR2 is FQGNSA. V lost 0 bases to trimming and J lost 6 bases, with 12 bases between them. CDR3 sequence: CASSLAGAGFEQYF. The CDR3 bases are TGTGCCAGCAGCTTAGCGGGGGCAGGGTTCGAGCAGTACTTC.